The clone carrying this T cell receptor (beta chain) was detected a few times. Its antigen is undetermined. Treg sorting used a CD4+CD25+CD127-/low gate. After constant-region reverse-primer amplification, full-length variable regions underwent semi-nested PCR with Nested Universal Primer A. TCRdb reprocessed the 5' RACE reads via MiXCR and lists one record per CDR3 protein. This sample carries about 42,000 distinct CDR3 sequences, 20% to 25% of them seen once, and the ten largest clones take 4%. Points from the study as a whole: Tumor Treg TCRs overlapped most with tumor naive CD4+ cells. The TCR gene usage of tumor memory CD4+ T cells clustered together with blood and lymph node memory CD4+ cells and with lymph node naive CD4+ cells.

Sequenced material: Tregs sorted from blood. The clonotype originates from a female donor with breast cancer.

The CDR3 sequence: CASSFGNTIYF. The CDR3 DNA reads as TGTGCCAGCAGCTTTGGAAACACCATATATTTT. V is TRBV7-9 and J is TRBJ1-3; no clear D gene. Deletions cut 3 bases from V and 3 bases from J, with 0 bases between. The germline CDR1 and CDR2 sequences are SEHNR and FQNEAQ (reference sequence). The CDR3 runs to 11 residues. Using reference TRBV7-9 and TRBJ1-3 for the parts outside the CDR3, the full variable domain is DTGVSQNPRHKITKRGQNVTFRCDPISEHNRLYWYRQTLGQGPEFLTYFQNEAQLEKSRLLSDRFSAERPKGSFSTLEIQRTEQGDSAMYLCASSFGNTIYFGEGSWLTVV.